This T cell receptor (beta chain) is drawn from a study of tissue T cells after allogeneic stem cell transplantation. Broader study findings: Only a limited share of tissue TCRs appeared in blood or spleen. Anatomically similar tissues had similar TCR repertoires within each patient.

Median post-mortem interval was about 9.8 hours for GI, liver, skin and lymphoid tissues. Regarding this clone: The antigen is not known.

Some clones are missing from TCRdb's copy, which holds only in-frame ones; the method was immunoSEQ multiplex PCR. Of about 10,000 clones detected, 60% to 80% appear once; the ten largest clones hold roughly 24%. Trimming stripped 5 bases from V and 2 bases from J, with 16 bases between. From germline, CDR1 is SGHTA and CDR2 FQGNSA. The CDR3 consists of 16 residues. The clonotype comes from a male donor older than 55 with lung cancer. The source material was tissue from the stomach, sampled at autopsy. This sequence joins TRBV7-2 and TRBJ2-1; D call uncertain. The DNA for the CDR3 is TGTGCCAGCAGCCACCCCAACAGACAAGCCTACAATGAGCAGTTCTTC. Its protein is CASSHPNRQAYNEQFF.